The rows below give T cell receptor beta chains drawn from one sample of a study of blood T cell repertoires in COVID-19. This table comes from immunoSEQ multiplex PCR, and its TCRdb copy is limited to in-frame clones, with some not included. The table has 85,000 to 120,000 clones, around four fifths seen once; the top ten hold around 4.3%. Sequenced sample: peripheral blood. Every receptor here comes from a human donor in a cohort sampled during active COVID-19. CDR3s include the opening cysteine and the closing phenylalanine or tryptophan. The order of the fields is D gene, clone size, J gene, V gene, CDR3 DNA, CDR3 protein. D genes are given only for firm matches. The size field is filled for only some rows; it gives once, few, many or a size class.

TRBD1,NA,TRBJ1-3,TRBV10-3,TGTGCCATCAGTGAACCTACAGGGGGTAACACCATATATTTT,CAISEPTGGNTIYF
TRBD1,NA,TRBJ2-1,TRBV7-9,TGTGCCAGCAGCGGCACAGGGGTTCGGGGTGAGCAGTTCTTC,CASSGTGVRGEQFF
NA,once,TRBJ2-2,TRBV24-1,TGTGCCACCAGTGAGCAACTTGGCACCGGGGAGCTGTTTTTT,CATSEQLGTGELFF
NA,NA,TRBJ2-1,TRBV6-2/TRBV6-3,TGTGCCAGCAGTTACAGGTTAGCCTCAACCCCTACCTACAATGAGCAGTTCTTC,CASSYRLASTPTYNEQFF
TRBD2,NA,TRBJ2-2,TRBV5-1,TGCGCCAGCAGCTTGTGGGAGCGGGGAGACACCGGGGAGCTGTTTTTT,CASSLWERGDTGELFF
TRBD2,few,TRBJ2-3,TRBV7-9,TGTGCCAGCAGCGGATGGACTAGCGGGGGACCGAAAGATACGCAGTATTTT,CASSGWTSGGPKDTQYF
TRBD2,NA,TRBJ2-3,TRBV5-4,TGTGCCAGCAGCTTGGCCCAGGGACTAGCGGGGGGCACAGATACGCAGTATTTT,CASSLAQGLAGGTDTQYF
TRBD2,NA,TRBJ2-5,TRBV10-3,TGTGCCATCAGTTTAGCGGGTCCCACGGAGACCCAGTACTTC,CAISLAGPTETQYF
TRBD2,NA,TRBJ2-5,TRBV3-1/TRBV3-2,TGTGCCAGCAGCCAAGGCTCAACTAGCGGGGGTTCGGGGGAGACCCAGTACTTC,CASSQGSTSGGSGETQYF
TRBD2,NA,TRBJ2-7,TRBV6-1,TGTGCCAGCAGTGATTTACTTAGCGGGTATATCTACGAGCAGTACTTC,CASSDLLSGYIYEQYF
NA,once,TRBJ2-2,TRBV6-5,TGTGCCAGCAGTATACAGAACACCGGGGAGCTGTTTTTT,CASSIQNTGELFF
NA,NA,TRBJ2-7,TRBV2,TGTGCCAGCAGTGGGGTAGGGGGCTACGAGCAGTACTTC,CASSGVGGYEQYF
TRBD2,NA,TRBJ2-4,TRBV28,TGTGCCAGCAGTTCGATCGGGCGGGGGGCCGAAAACATTCAGTACTTC,CASSSIGRGAENIQYF
TRBD2,NA,TRBJ2-7,TRBV5-3,TGTGCCAGAAGCTTGCGTCCAGCGGGGTGCTCCTACGAGCAGTACTTC,CARSLRPAGCSYEQYF
TRBD2,NA,TRBJ2-3,TRBV4-2,TGTGCCAGCAGCCAAACTAGCGGGGGACCAGATACGCAGTATTTT,CASSQTSGGPDTQYF
TRBD1,NA,TRBJ2-7,TRBV18,TGTGCCAGCTCACCACCCCAGGGGGCCCACGAGCAGTACTTC,CASSPPQGAHEQYF
NA,NA,TRBJ1-6,TRBV4-3,TGCGCCAGCAGCCAAGGGTTTGGGCAGAGCTCCTATAATTCACCCCTCCACTTT,CASSQGFGQSSYNSPLHF
NA,NA,TRBJ1-1,TRBV30,TGTGCCTGGAAAAGGCTGGCGGGGATGAACACTGAAGCTTTCTTT,CAWKRLAGMNTEAFF
NA,NA,TRBJ2-7,TRBV5-1,TGCGCCAGCAGCTTGGCCGGGTCTGCCCGATACGAGCAGTACTTC,CASSLAGSARYEQYF
NA,NA,TRBJ2-4,TRBV7-2,TGTGCCAGCGCCCCTGGGCGGGCTAGCGTCAGCATTCAGTACTTC,CASAPGRASVSIQYF
TRBD1,NA,TRBJ2-1,TRBV6-4,TGTGCCAGCAAAAAACAGGGGCTAACTAATGAGCAGTTCTTC,CASKKQGLTNEQFF
NA,NA,TRBJ1-6,TRBV5-1,TGCGCCAGCAGCCTTCCGGGGGGTCGGTCACCCCTCCACTTT,CASSLPGGRSPLHF
TRBD2,NA,TRBJ2-3,TRBV7-9,TGTGCCAGCAGCCCTCCAGCCGGGGGGATAGATACGCAGTATTTT,CASSPPAGGIDTQYF
NA,NA,TRBJ1-2,TRBV23-1,TGCGCCAGCAGTCAAGACGAGGCAGATGGCTACACCTTC,CASSQDEADGYTF
NA,NA,TRBJ1-1,TRBV9,TGTGCCAGCAGCGCCATCCCGGGGGTTGGGACTGAAGCTTTCTTT,CASSAIPGVGTEAFF
TRBD1,NA,TRBJ2-7,TRBV6-5,TGTGCCAGCAGTTACGGTGACAGGGTAGGCGAGCAGTACTTC,CASSYGDRVGEQYF
NA,once,TRBJ2-5,TRBV6-5,TGTGCCAGCGCGGTAGGAGAGACCCAGTACTTC,CASAVGETQYF
NA,NA,TRBJ2-7,TRBV9,TGTGCCAGCAGCGTAGGAAGTCAGACACACTACGAGCAGTACTTC,CASSVGSQTHYEQYF
NA,NA,TRBJ2-7,TRBV5-1,TGCGCCAGCAGCTTTGGCGGCACCGAGCAGTACTTC,CASSFGGTEQYF
NA,once,TRBJ1-3,TRBV28,TGTGCCAGCGCCTTACATCAGGGTTTGTCGGGAAACACCATATATTTT,CASALHQGLSGNTIYF
TRBD2,NA,TRBJ2-2,TRBV11-1,TGTGCCAGCAGCCTAACTAGCGCGAACACCGGGGAGCTGTTTTTT,CASSLTSANTGELFF
TRBD1,NA,TRBJ1-1,TRBV6-5,TGTGCCAGCAGTTACGGTTCGGGACAGGGTGAAGCTTTCTTT,CASSYGSGQGEAFF
NA,NA,TRBJ1-2,TRBV2,TGTGCCAGCAGGGGGCCGGGGGGAGCTTACTATGGCTACACCTTC,CASRGPGGAYYGYTF
TRBD1,NA,TRBJ1-3,TRBV7-2,TGTGCCAGCAGCTCGGACAGGGGGCCTGGAAACACCATATATTTT,CASSSDRGPGNTIYF
TRBD2,NA,TRBJ2-2,TRBV11-3,TGTGCCAGCAGCTTAGGCTCGACTAGCGGGGGGACCGGGGAGCTGTTTTTT,CASSLGSTSGGTGELFF
NA,NA,TRBJ1-5,TRBV18,TGTGCCAGCTCAACGACAGGAAATCAGCCCCAGCATTTT,CASSTTGNQPQHF
NA,NA,TRBJ2-2,TRBV7-8,TGTGCCAGCAGCTTATCGCACAGGGCGACCACCGGGGAGCTGTTTTTT,CASSLSHRATTGELFF
TRBD1,NA,TRBJ2-7,TRBV12-3/TRBV12-4,TGTGCCAGCAGTTTGACAGGGGCCTACGAGCAGTACTTC,CASSLTGAYEQYF
TRBD1,NA,TRBJ1-4,TRBV5-6,TGTGCCAGCAGCACAAGGACAGGGGCTAATGAAAAACTGTTTTTT,CASSTRTGANEKLFF
NA,NA,TRBJ2-5,TRBV18,TGTGCCAGCTCAACATCCCAAGAGACCCAGTACTTC,CASSTSQETQYF
NA,NA,TRBJ1-5,TRBV15,TGTGCCACCAGCAGAGGAGCTAATCAGCCCCAGCATTTT,CATSRGANQPQHF
NA,NA,TRBJ1-1,TRBV6-5,TGTGCCAGCAGTTACGGCGGCCGGAAGGAAGCTTTCTTT,CASSYGGRKEAFF
TRBD1,NA,TRBJ2-1,TRBV19,TGTGCCAGCTCTTCGGACAGGTTAGGACACAATGAGCAGTTCTTC,CASSSDRLGHNEQFF
TRBD1,NA,TRBJ1-2,TRBV27,TGTGCCAGCAGGAGGACAGGGGACATAGGGAACTATGGCTACACCTTC,CASRRTGDIGNYGYTF
NA,once,TRBJ1-5,TRBV4-1,TGCGCCAGCAGCCAGGGGGACATTTATAGCAATCAGCCCCAGCATTTT,CASSQGDIYSNQPQHF
TRBD1,once,TRBJ1-2,TRBV18,TGTGCCAGCTCACAGGACAGGCAAAACTATGGCTACACCTTC,CASSQDRQNYGYTF
TRBD2,NA,TRBJ2-7,TRBV5-4,TGTGCCAGCAGCTTGGGGACTAGCGGTTACGAGCAGTACTTC,CASSLGTSGYEQYF
NA,NA,TRBJ2-1,TRBV21-1,TGTGCCAGCAGCATTAGTGAGCAGTTCTTC,CASSISEQFF
NA,NA,TRBJ2-3,TRBV4-3,TGCGCCAGCAGTAGGCAGGAACGCACAGATACGCAGTATTTT,CASSRQERTDTQYF
TRBD2,NA,TRBJ2-3,TRBV9,TGTGCCAGCAGCGTTGCCGGGACTAGCGGGGGGGCCGATACGCAGTATTTT,CASSVAGTSGGADTQYF
NA,NA,TRBJ2-7,TRBV5-1,TGCGCCAGCAGCCGGACGGGGGTGAACGAGCAGTACTTC,CASSRTGVNEQYF
NA,NA,TRBJ1-2,TRBV6-5,TGTGCCAGCAGTTACCGGGTCGGGGGTAACCATGGCTACACCTTC,CASSYRVGGNHGYTF
TRBD2,NA,TRBJ2-1,TRBV7-2,TGTGCCAGCAGTTTGACTAGCGGGGGAGGGTCCTACAATGAGCAGTTCTTC,CASSLTSGGGSYNEQFF
TRBD1,NA,TRBJ2-7,TRBV7-6,TGTGCCAGCAGCCGGAACCCGGGACAGGAATACGAGCAGTACTTC,CASSRNPGQEYEQYF
NA,few,TRBJ2-1,TRBV4-3,TGCGCCAGCAGCGACCGGACTGTTAATGAGCAGTTCTTC,CASSDRTVNEQFF
TRBD1,once,TRBJ2-7,TRBV4-3,TGCGCCAGCAGCCAAGATCATAATCGGGACAGGGCCTACGAGCAGTACTTC,CASSQDHNRDRAYEQYF
NA,NA,TRBJ1-1,TRBV18,TGTGCCAGCTCACCACCGGTACATATCAACACTGAAGCTTTCTTT,CASSPPVHINTEAFF
NA,many,TRBJ1-6,TRBV4-1,TGCGCCAGCAGCCAACCGACTGATATCGGGGCCCTCCACTTT,CASSQPTDIGALHF